This T cell receptor (beta chain) was recorded in a study of OX40 agonist ivuxolimab in advanced cancers. Background on the study: The study reported partial responses in three patients: one hepatocellular carcinoma, two cutaneous melanoma.

The CDR3 extends over 14 amino acids. V gave up 7 bases and J gave up 3 bases, with 13 bases separating them. Germline V gives CDR1 SGHTA, CDR2 FQGNSA. Regarding this clone: As yet, its antigen is unknown.

Clones were read by immunoSEQ multiplex PCR, and TCRdb kept only the in-frame ones, dropping some. The sample has approximately 50,000 clones; more than 70% are singletons. General study points: Low normalized T-cell clonal expansion was also seen in some nonresponders.

The source is an adult with an advanced solid tumor such as melanoma, head and neck, liver or kidney cancer. The sequencing here drew on CD4+ or CD8+ T cells sorted from blood, taken in a trial of the OX40 agonist ivuxolimab. The J gene is TRBJ1-5, the V gene TRBV7-2, with a tentative D call TRBD1 (5 bases). The CDR3 loop reads CASNWAGTNQPQHF. For the CDR3, the DNA is TGTGCCAGCAATTGGGCAGGGACCAATCAGCCCCAGCATTTT. Drawing the rest from reference TRBV7-2 and TRBJ1-5, the complete variable domain is GAGVSQSPSNKVTEKGKDVELRCDPISGHTALYWYRQSLGQGLEFLIYFQGNSAPDKSGLPSDRFSAERTGGSVSTLTIQRTQQEDSAVYLCASNWAGTNQPQHFGDGTRLSIL.